This T cell receptor beta chain was recovered during a study of OX40 agonist ivuxolimab in advanced cancers. Study-wide context: Prior anti-PD-1, anti-PD-L1 or anti-CTLA-4 therapy did not bar entry, and 30% to 40% had some.

Overall study results and limits: In general, CD8+ T cells held more expanded clones than CD4+ did, on average.

As for this clone: What it binds is unknown.

On cycle 4 day 1 and cycle 7 day 1, as well as at baseline, blood was sampled. This table comes from immunoSEQ multiplex PCR, and its TCRdb copy is limited to in-frame clones, with some not included. This table has some 80,000 clones, 85% to 95% appearing once. V lost 1 base, J lost 10 bases, and 17 bases lay in between. Germline CDR1 LNHNV, CDR2 YYDKDF (reference sequence). The CDR3 is 15 residues long. This receptor was identified in an adult with an advanced solid tumor such as melanoma, head and neck, liver or kidney cancer. The chain has TRBV15 and TRBJ2-1, with D possibly being TRBD1 (5 bases). The sequenced sample was CD4+ or CD8+ T cells sorted from blood, obtained in a trial of the OX40 agonist ivuxolimab. Here the CDR3 reads CATSRGGVIYREQFF. CDR3 nucleotides: TGTGCCACCAGCAGAGGTGGGGTAATTTACAGGGAGCAGTTCTTC.